This TCR beta chain was sequenced for a study of control samples from healthy donors and cancer patients. This clone was counted a single time. The table came from immunoSEQ multiplex PCR; TCRdb's copy has only in-frame clones and leaves some out. The table lists about 61,000 clones, around 90% of them singletons, with around 5.4% in the top ten. This CDR3 region has 15 residues. V was shortened by 0 bases and J by 7 bases, with 13 bases between the two germline ends. Germline V gene lookup returns CDR1 ENHRY and CDR2 SYGVKD. This chain joins TRBV10-3 and TRBJ2-1, with a tentative D call TRBD1 (5 bases). This TCR came from a man between 60 and 70 years old with colorectal cancer. Sequencing was performed on PBMCs. Written as DNA, the CDR3 is TGTGCCATCAGTGAGTCCCCACAAGGGGCGAATGAGCAGTTCTTC. Residues: CAISESPQGANEQFF.